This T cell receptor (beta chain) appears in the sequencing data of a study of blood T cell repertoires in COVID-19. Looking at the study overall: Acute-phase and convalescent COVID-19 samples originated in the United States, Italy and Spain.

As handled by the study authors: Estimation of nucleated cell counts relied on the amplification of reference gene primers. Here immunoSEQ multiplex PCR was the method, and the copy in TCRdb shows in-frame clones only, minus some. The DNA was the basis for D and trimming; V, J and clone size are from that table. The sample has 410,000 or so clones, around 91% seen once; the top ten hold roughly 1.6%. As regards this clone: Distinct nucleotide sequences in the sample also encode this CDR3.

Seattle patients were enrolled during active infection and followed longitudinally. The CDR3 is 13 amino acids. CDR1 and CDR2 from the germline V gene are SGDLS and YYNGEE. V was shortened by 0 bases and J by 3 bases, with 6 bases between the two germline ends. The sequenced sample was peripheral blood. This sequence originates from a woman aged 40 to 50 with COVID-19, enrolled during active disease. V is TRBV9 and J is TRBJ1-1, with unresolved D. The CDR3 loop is CASSVGGDTEAFF. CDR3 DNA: TGTGCCAGCAGCGTAGGGGGAGACACTGAAGCTTTCTTT.